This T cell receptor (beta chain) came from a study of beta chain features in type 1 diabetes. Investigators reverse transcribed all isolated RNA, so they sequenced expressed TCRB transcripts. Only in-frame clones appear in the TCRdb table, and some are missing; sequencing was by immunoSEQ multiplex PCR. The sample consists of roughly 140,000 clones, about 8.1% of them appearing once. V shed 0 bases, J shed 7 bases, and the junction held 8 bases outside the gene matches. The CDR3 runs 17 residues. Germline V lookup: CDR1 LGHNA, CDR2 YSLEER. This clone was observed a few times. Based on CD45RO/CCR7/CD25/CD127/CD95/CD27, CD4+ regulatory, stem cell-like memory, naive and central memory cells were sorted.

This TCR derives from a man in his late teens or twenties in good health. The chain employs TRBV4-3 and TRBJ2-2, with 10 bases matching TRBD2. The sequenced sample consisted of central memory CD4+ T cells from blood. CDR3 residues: CASSQEASGGHLGELFF. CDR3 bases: TGCGCCAGCAGCCAAGAGGCTAGCGGGGGACATCTCGGGGAGCTGTTTTTT.